The source of this T cell receptor beta chain is a study of neurological immune-mediated disorders. Findings and limits, study-wide: Private repertoires in all groups were suggested by the finding that expanded clones across subjects shared no CDR3 amino acid sequences.

The CDR3 spans 14 residues. V lost 4 bases to trimming and J lost 6 bases; unmatched junction nucleotides: 7. CDR1 is DFQATT and CDR2 is SNEGSKA in the germline V gene (reference sequence). This clonotype was picked up many times. Its matching antigen is unknown. TCRdb itself ran the 5' RACE reads through MiXCR, one entry per CDR3 protein. This table holds tens of thousands of distinct CDR3 sequences, 20% to 25% found once. The specimen sequenced was CD4+ T cells from blood. This chain connects TRBV20-1 to TRBJ1-2, with 11 bases lining up with TRBD1. This TCR was recovered from a man aged 50 or older with HTLV-1-associated myelopathy (HAM/TSP). The CDR3 here is CSAKPGQGVDGYTF. CDR3 bases: TGCAGTGCTAAACCGGGACAGGGGGTCGATGGCTACACCTTC.